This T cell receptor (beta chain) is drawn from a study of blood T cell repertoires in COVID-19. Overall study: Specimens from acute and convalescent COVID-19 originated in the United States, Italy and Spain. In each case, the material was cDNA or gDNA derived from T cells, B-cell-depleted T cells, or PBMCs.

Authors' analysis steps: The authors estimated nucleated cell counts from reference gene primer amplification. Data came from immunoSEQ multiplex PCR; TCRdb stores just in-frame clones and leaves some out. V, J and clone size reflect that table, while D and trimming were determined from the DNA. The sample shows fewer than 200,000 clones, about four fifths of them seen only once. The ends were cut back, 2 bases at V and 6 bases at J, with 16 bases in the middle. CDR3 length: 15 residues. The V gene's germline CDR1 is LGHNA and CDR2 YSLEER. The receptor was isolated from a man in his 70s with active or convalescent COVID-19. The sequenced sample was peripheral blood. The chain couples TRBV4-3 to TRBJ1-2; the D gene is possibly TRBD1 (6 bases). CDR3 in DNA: TGCGCCAGCAGCCAACCCGGACGACAGGTAGATGGCTACACCTTC. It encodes CASSQPGRQVDGYTF.